A selection of T cell receptor beta chains follows, all from one sample in a study of blood T cell repertoires in COVID-19. Method: immunoSEQ multiplex PCR; TCRdb's copy keeps in-frame clones and lacks some. The data show roughly 250,000 clones, 85% to 90% seen once. The sample taken for sequencing was PBMCs or T cells enriched from blood (not recorded which). Every receptor here comes from a man between 45 and 60 years old who had been exposed to COVID-19. Each CDR3 is given with its conserved first and last residue. A D gene is named only where the DNA matches it firmly. The listing skips clone size in some rows; elsewhere it reads once, few, many or a size class.

d_gene: .; v_gene: TRBV6-5; len: 13; abundance: many; j_gene: TRBJ1-5; CDR3aa: CASSYSRGSPQHF; CDR3nt: TGTGCCAGCAGTTACAGCAGGGGATCGCCCCAGCATTTT
d_gene: .; v_gene: TRBV12-3/TRBV12-4; len: 11; abundance: few; j_gene: TRBJ2-1; CDR3aa: CASSPRVEQFF; CDR3nt: TGTGCCAGCAGTCCACGGGTAGAGCAGTTCTTC
d_gene: .; v_gene: TRBV18; len: 15; abundance: .; j_gene: TRBJ1-3; CDR3aa: CASSPLRFSGNTIYF; CDR3nt: TGTGCCAGCTCACCACTGAGGTTCTCTGGAAACACCATATATTTT
d_gene: .; v_gene: TRBV6-6; len: 15; abundance: .; j_gene: TRBJ1-5; CDR3aa: CASSYGEGGSQPQHF; CDR3nt: TGTGCCAGCAGTTACGGGGAGGGAGGTAGCCAGCCCCAGCATTTT
d_gene: TRBD2; v_gene: TRBV5-1; len: 16; abundance: .; j_gene: TRBJ2-5; CDR3aa: CASSLGWRGGQETQYF; CDR3nt: TGCGCCAGCAGCTTGGGTTGGCGGGGGGGCCAAGAGACCCAGTACTTC
d_gene: TRBD2; v_gene: TRBV30; len: 16; abundance: .; j_gene: TRBJ2-3; CDR3aa: CAWGVGTSGRTDTQYF; CDR3nt: TGTGCCTGGGGCGTCGGTACTAGCGGGAGGACAGATACGCAGTATTTT
d_gene: .; v_gene: TRBV10-3; len: 13; abundance: .; j_gene: TRBJ1-6; CDR3aa: CAITRTANSPLHF; CDR3nt: TGTGCCATCACCCGGACAGCGAATTCACCCCTCCACTTT
d_gene: TRBD1; v_gene: TRBV30; len: 14; abundance: once; j_gene: TRBJ1-2; CDR3aa: CAWRRIKTGVGYTF; CDR3nt: TGTGCCTGGCGCCGAATAAAAACAGGGGTTGGCTACACCTTC
d_gene: TRBD1; v_gene: TRBV29-1; len: 13; abundance: .; j_gene: TRBJ1-2; CDR3aa: CSVRDSANYGYTF; CDR3nt: TGCAGCGTCCGGGACAGCGCTAACTATGGCTACACCTTC
d_gene: .; v_gene: TRBV9; len: 15; abundance: few; j_gene: TRBJ2-5; CDR3aa: CASSVSSLFGETQYF; CDR3nt: TGTGCCAGCAGCGTCTCGAGCCTGTTCGGGGAGACCCAGTACTTC
d_gene: .; v_gene: TRBV6-5; len: 13; abundance: .; j_gene: TRBJ1-1; CDR3aa: CASSLMRGTEAFF; CDR3nt: TGTGCCAGCAGCCTTATGCGTGGCACTGAAGCTTTCTTT
d_gene: .; v_gene: TRBV6-5; len: 15; abundance: .; j_gene: TRBJ1-2; CDR3aa: CASSLEMGLGYGYTF; CDR3nt: TGTGCCAGCAGTTTGGAGATGGGGCTAGGCTATGGCTACACCTTC
d_gene: .; v_gene: TRBV24-1; len: 15; abundance: .; j_gene: TRBJ1-1; CDR3aa: CATSDPGQGSNEAFF; CDR3nt: TGTGCCACCAGTGACCCTGGTCAGGGGTCCAATGAAGCTTTCTTT
d_gene: TRBD1; v_gene: TRBV27; len: 18; abundance: .; j_gene: TRBJ2-4; CDR3aa: CASSWGTGQWGTKNIQYF; CDR3nt: TGTGCCAGCAGTTGGGGGACAGGGCAGTGGGGAACCAAAAACATTCAGTACTTC
d_gene: .; v_gene: TRBV7-2; len: 15; abundance: .; j_gene: TRBJ1-2; CDR3aa: CASRTALEPNYGYTF; CDR3nt: TGTGCCAGTAGGACAGCCTTGGAGCCTAACTATGGCTACACCTTC
d_gene: .; v_gene: TRBV5-1; len: 13; abundance: .; j_gene: TRBJ1-1; CDR3aa: CASSLAGNTEAFF; CDR3nt: TGCGCCAGCAGCTTGGCGGGGAACACTGAAGCTTTCTTT
d_gene: .; v_gene: TRBV11-2; len: 15; abundance: few; j_gene: TRBJ2-2; CDR3aa: CASSFGSPFAGELFF; CDR3nt: TGTGCCAGCAGCTTCGGGAGCCCCTTCGCCGGGGAGCTGTTTTTT
d_gene: TRBD2; v_gene: TRBV7-3; len: 14; abundance: .; j_gene: TRBJ2-3; CDR3aa: CASSLSSGSDTQYF; CDR3nt: TGTGCCAGCAGCTTATCCAGCGGGAGTGATACGCAGTATTTT
d_gene: .; v_gene: TRBV9; len: 16; abundance: .; j_gene: TRBJ1-2; CDR3aa: CASSVATRDTNYGYTF; CDR3nt: TGTGCCAGCAGCGTAGCTACACGCGACACTAACTATGGCTACACCTTC
d_gene: .; v_gene: TRBV2; len: 14; abundance: .; j_gene: TRBJ2-3; CDR3aa: CASRKLTGTQDKYF; CDR3nt: TGTGCCAGCAGAAAACTTACGGGGACACAGGATAAGTATTTT
d_gene: .; v_gene: TRBV4-2; len: 13; abundance: .; j_gene: TRBJ1-5; CDR3aa: CASSRLDSQPQHF; CDR3nt: TGTGCCAGCAGCCGCCTGGACAGTCAGCCCCAGCATTTT
d_gene: .; v_gene: TRBV28; len: 11; abundance: .; j_gene: TRBJ1-2; CDR3aa: CASRENYGYTF; CDR3nt: TGTGCCAGCAGAGAGAACTATGGCTACACCTTC
d_gene: .; v_gene: TRBV5-1; len: 15; abundance: .; j_gene: TRBJ1-1; CDR3aa: CASSLGDTRNTEAFF; CDR3nt: TGCGCCAGCAGCTTGGGGGACACCAGGAACACTGAAGCTTTCTTT
d_gene: TRBD1; v_gene: TRBV27; len: 17; abundance: once; j_gene: TRBJ2-2; CDR3aa: CASSFHPGQGIPGELFF; CDR3nt: TGTGCCAGCAGTTTCCACCCGGGACAGGGGATCCCCGGGGAGCTGTTTTTT
d_gene: .; v_gene: TRBV5-4; len: 14; abundance: .; j_gene: TRBJ1-4; CDR3aa: CASSAGLLNEKLFF; CDR3nt: TGTGCCAGCAGCGCGGGACTGCTGAATGAAAAACTGTTTTTT
d_gene: .; v_gene: TRBV5-1; len: 15; abundance: .; j_gene: TRBJ2-2; CDR3aa: CASSLAIHLTGELFF; CDR3nt: TGCGCCAGCAGCTTGGCCATACATCTCACCGGGGAGCTGTTTTTT
d_gene: TRBD1; v_gene: TRBV30; len: 13; abundance: .; j_gene: TRBJ1-1; CDR3aa: CAWEGTANTEAFF; CDR3nt: TGTGCCTGGGAAGGGACAGCGAACACTGAAGCTTTCTTT
d_gene: TRBD1; v_gene: TRBV15; len: 15; abundance: .; j_gene: TRBJ1-1; CDR3aa: CATSGRTGWNTEAFF; CDR3nt: TGTGCCACCAGCGGAAGGACAGGGTGGAACACTGAAGCTTTCTTT
d_gene: .; v_gene: TRBV5-1; len: 15; abundance: .; j_gene: TRBJ1-1; CDR3aa: CASSLVPAGSTEAFF; CDR3nt: TGCGCCAGCAGCTTGGTCCCCGCGGGTTCCACTGAAGCTTTCTTT
d_gene: .; v_gene: TRBV2; len: 17; abundance: .; j_gene: TRBJ1-1; CDR3aa: CATYDRFTQTMNTEAFF; CDR3nt: TGTGCCACCTACGACAGGTTTACGCAGACTATGAACACTGAAGCTTTCTTT
d_gene: .; v_gene: TRBV9; len: 16; abundance: once; j_gene: TRBJ2-1; CDR3aa: CASSVSGGPAYNEQFF; CDR3nt: TGTGCCAGCAGCGTAAGTGGGGGCCCGGCCTACAATGAGCAGTTCTTC
d_gene: .; v_gene: TRBV5-1; len: 13; abundance: .; j_gene: TRBJ1-2; CDR3aa: CASSLEIQGSYTF; CDR3nt: TGCGCCAGCAGCTTGGAGATCCAGGGGAGCTACACCTTC
d_gene: .; v_gene: TRBV27; len: 14; abundance: once; j_gene: TRBJ1-4; CDR3aa: CASRGSWLNEKLFF; CDR3nt: TGTGCCAGCAGGGGCAGTTGGTTAAATGAAAAACTGTTTTTT
d_gene: TRBD1; v_gene: TRBV24-1; len: 15; abundance: once; j_gene: TRBJ2-1; CDR3aa: CATSDPGTVYNEQFF; CDR3nt: TGTGCCACCAGTGACCCCGGGACAGTCTACAATGAGCAGTTCTTC
d_gene: TRBD2; v_gene: TRBV19; len: 18; abundance: .; j_gene: TRBJ2-3; CDR3aa: CASSIDRTSGSLTDTQYF; CDR3nt: TGTGCCAGTAGTATAGATCGGACTAGCGGGAGTCTGACAGATACGCAGTATTTT
d_gene: TRBD1; v_gene: TRBV28; len: 15; abundance: few; j_gene: TRBJ1-5; CDR3aa: CASTKGDRGSQPQHF; CDR3nt: TGTGCCAGCACCAAGGGGGACAGGGGTTCTCAGCCCCAGCATTTT
d_gene: TRBD1; v_gene: TRBV27; len: 15; abundance: .; j_gene: TRBJ1-2; CDR3aa: CASRIQGQGIYGYTF; CDR3nt: TGTGCCAGCAGAATTCAGGGACAGGGAATCTATGGCTACACCTTC
d_gene: TRBD2; v_gene: TRBV19; len: 17; abundance: .; j_gene: TRBJ2-5; CDR3aa: CASSTNGRAGGQETQYF; CDR3nt: TGTGCCAGTAGTACCAATGGAAGGGCGGGGGGGCAAGAGACCCAGTACTTC
d_gene: .; v_gene: TRBV3-1/TRBV3-2; len: 15; abundance: .; j_gene: TRBJ1-1; CDR3aa: CASSQGGGVGTEAFF; CDR3nt: TGTGCCAGCAGCCAAGGCGGAGGGGTCGGCACTGAAGCTTTCTTT
d_gene: TRBD2; v_gene: TRBV10-3; len: 15; abundance: .; j_gene: TRBJ2-3; CDR3aa: CAISVELAGTDTQYF; CDR3nt: TGTGCCATCAGTGTAGAACTAGCGGGAACAGATACGCAGTATTTT
d_gene: .; v_gene: TRBV18; len: 16; abundance: .; j_gene: TRBJ2-2; CDR3aa: CASSLPGRVNTGELFF; CDR3nt: TGTGCCAGCTCACTTCCCGGCAGGGTGAACACCGGGGAGCTGTTTTTT
d_gene: .; v_gene: TRBV5-1; len: 13; abundance: .; j_gene: TRBJ2-3; CDR3aa: CASRDKSTDTQYF; CDR3nt: TGCGCCAGCCGGGACAAAAGCACAGATACGCAGTATTTT
d_gene: .; v_gene: TRBV29-1; len: 13; abundance: once; j_gene: TRBJ2-2; CDR3aa: CSVLRSSTGELFF; CDR3nt: TGCAGCGTTCTACGATCGAGCACCGGGGAGCTGTTTTTT
d_gene: TRBD2; v_gene: TRBV7-2; len: 16; abundance: .; j_gene: TRBJ2-3; CDR3aa: CASSSRAGGLSDTQYF; CDR3nt: TGTGCCAGCAGCTCAAGGGCGGGGGGGCTATCAGATACGCAGTATTTT
d_gene: .; v_gene: TRBV28; len: 15; abundance: .; j_gene: TRBJ1-1; CDR3aa: CASSLLFSVGGEAFF; CDR3nt: TGTGCCAGCAGTTTATTATTCTCGGTAGGCGGGGAAGCTTTCTTT
d_gene: .; v_gene: TRBV18; len: 15; abundance: .; j_gene: TRBJ1-2; CDR3aa: CASSTGDGANYGYTF; CDR3nt: TGTGCCAGCTCAACCGGAGACGGAGCGAACTATGGCTACACCTTC
d_gene: TRBD1; v_gene: TRBV5-4; len: 19; abundance: .; j_gene: TRBJ1-2; CDR3aa: CASSLGDRRGPPANYGYTF; CDR3nt: TGTGCCAGCAGCTTGGGGGACAGGCGTGGGCCGCCAGCTAACTATGGCTACACCTTC
d_gene: .; v_gene: TRBV5-4; len: 16; abundance: .; j_gene: TRBJ1-1; CDR3aa: CASSLDPTGLNTEAFF; CDR3nt: TGTGCCAGCAGCTTGGACCCTACAGGGTTGAACACTGAAGCTTTCTTT
d_gene: TRBD2; v_gene: TRBV30; len: 16; abundance: .; j_gene: TRBJ2-3; CDR3aa: CAWSGGTSGTVDTQYF; CDR3nt: TGTGCCTGGAGTGGCGGGACTAGCGGGACGGTAGATACGCAGTATTTT
d_gene: .; v_gene: TRBV7-2; len: 14; abundance: .; j_gene: TRBJ1-2; CDR3aa: CASSLGIGQSGYTF; CDR3nt: TGTGCCAGCAGCTTAGGGATAGGACAGAGTGGCTACACCTTC